The TCR beta chain under discussion was sequenced for a study of blood T cell repertoires in COVID-19. As for the study in general: The cDNA or gDNA used as material had been derived from T cells, B-cell-depleted T cells, or PBMCs.

Authors' methods: The assay estimated nucleated cells by amplifying reference gene primers. Assay used: immunoSEQ multiplex PCR; TCRdb lists only in-frame clones, some missing. V and J calls and clone size are those listed in that table; D and trimming were worked out from the DNA. The data show roughly 80,000 clones, approximately 80% seen once. Germline CDR1 is SGHAT and CDR2 is FQNNGV. V lost 1 base, J lost 4 bases, and 4 bases lay in between. This CDR3 has 12 amino acids. The chain joins TRBV11-2 to TRBJ1-2; D ambiguous. The sequenced sample consisted of peripheral blood. The TCR originated in a man at least 80 years old with acute or convalescent COVID-19. As DNA, the CDR3 is TGTGCCAGCAGCTTAGTAGTCTATGGCTACACCTTC. This gives the protein CASSLVVYGYTF.